This entry concerns a single T cell receptor beta chain. As yet, its antigen is unknown. Assay: immunoSEQ multiplex PCR; the TCRdb copy retains only in-frame clones and omits some. This table holds 25,000 to 35,000 clones, 94% found once. The record originates from a study of PD-1 blockade in classical Hodgkin lymphoma. Trimming took off 5 bases at V and 4 bases at J, with 14 bases between the two ends. Per the germline V gene, CDR1 is SGHTS and CDR2 is YDEGEE. The CDR3 is 14 residues long. Time point described: newly diagnosed, previously untreated cHL patient sample. The authors used newly diagnosed, untreated classical Hodgkin lymphoma PBMCs as comparison. Study-wide results and limits: Newly diagnosed patients were reported to exhibit reduced baseline TCR diversity relative to healthy donors. Causes of the repertoire differences remain undefined, possibly disease activity or prior therapy.

The TCR comes from a human donor with classical Hodgkin lymphoma. The chain joins TRBV5-8 to TRBJ2-3; possibly TRBD1 or TRBD2 for D (5 bases each). The specimen sequenced was peripheral blood mononuclear cells (PBMCs). The CDR3 coding sequence is TGTGCCAGCAGAACTAGAGAGACAGCAGATACGCAGTATTTT. Amino acids: CASRTRETADTQYF.